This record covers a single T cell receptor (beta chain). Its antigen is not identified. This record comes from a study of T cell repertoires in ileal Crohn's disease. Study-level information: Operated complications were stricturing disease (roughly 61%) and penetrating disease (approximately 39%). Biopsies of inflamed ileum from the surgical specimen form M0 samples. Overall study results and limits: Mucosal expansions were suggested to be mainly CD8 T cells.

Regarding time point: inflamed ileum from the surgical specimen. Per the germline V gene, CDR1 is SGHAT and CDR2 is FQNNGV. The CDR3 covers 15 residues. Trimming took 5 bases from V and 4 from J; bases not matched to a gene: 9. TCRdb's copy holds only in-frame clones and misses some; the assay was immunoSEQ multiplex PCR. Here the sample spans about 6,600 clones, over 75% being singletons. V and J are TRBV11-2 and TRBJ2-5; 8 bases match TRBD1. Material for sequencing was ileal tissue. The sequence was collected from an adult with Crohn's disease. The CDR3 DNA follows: TGTGCCAGCAGCCTTGGACAGGGAATAGTAGAGACCCAGTACTTC. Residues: CASSLGQGIVETQYF.